What follows are 12 T cell receptor beta chains derived from one specimen sequenced in a study of multiple sclerosis patients with progressive multifocal leukoencephalopathy. Time point in this sample: before natalizumab initiation. The data were produced by immunoSEQ multiplex PCR, yet TCRdb's version contains in-frame clones alone and is incomplete. Of some 30,000 clones in the sample, over 90% were seen once. The sequenced material came from PBMCs. These receptors were taken from a man younger than 40 with multiple sclerosis.

The chain is built from TRBV6-5 and TRBJ1-2, with D maybe TRBD1 (6 bases). Germline-derived CDR1 and CDR2 are MNHEY and SVGAGI. This CDR3 region has 12 residues. Trimming left V 6 bases short and J 3 bases short, with 8 bases between. The CDR3 loop reads CASRQGDYGYTF. CDR3 bases: TGTGCCAGCAGACAGGGAGACTATGGCTACACCTTC.

This clone was found a few times. This chain uses TRBV6-5 with TRBJ1-5, with D possibly TRBD1 on 6 matching bases. The CDR3 consists of 14 residues. The germline gives CDR1 MNHEY, CDR2 SVGAGI. Trimming left V 8 bases short and J 6 bases short, with 17 bases between. CDR3 nucleotide sequence: TGTGCCAGCGGACCTGGGGGGGGCGGTCAGCCCCAGCATTTT. Amino acids: CASGPGGGGQPQHF.

This rearrangement joins TRBV27 to TRBJ2-3, with TRBD1 matching 9 bases. CDR3 size: 13 residues. The trim removed 5 bases at V and 3 bases at J, leaving 0 bases unmatched. The germline gives CDR1 MNHEY, CDR2 SMNVEV (reference sequence). The CDR3 region is CASSGQGTDTQYF. CDR3 sequence (DNA): TGTGCCAGCAGTGGACAGGGGACAGATACGCAGTATTTT.

The genes are TRBV4-1 and TRBJ2-2, with D uncertain. Germline V lookup: CDR1 MGHRA, CDR2 YSYEKL. V lost 4 bases, J lost 6 bases, and 12 bases lay in between. The CDR3 is 14 amino acids. CDR3 loop: CASSLPQEAGELFF. In nucleotides, the CDR3 is TGCGCCAGCAGCCTCCCCCAAGAGGCCGGGGAGCTGTTTTTT.

V usage is TRBV11-2 and J usage is TRBJ1-1; D gene unclear. Trimming took off 10 bases at V and 0 bases at J, with 12 bases between the two ends. The CDR3 totals 13 residues. CDR1 is SGHAT and CDR2 is FQNNGV in the germline V gene. The DNA of the CDR3 is TGTGCCACCAACCGAAGGATGAACACTGAAGCTTTCTTT. Translation: CATNRRMNTEAFF.

J is TRBJ2-7 and V is TRBV6-5; D may match TRBD1 or TRBD2 (5 bases each). The CDR3 contains 13 residues. The ends were cut back, 7 bases at V and 6 bases at J, with 16 bases in the middle. Germline assignment: CDR1 MNHEY and CDR2 SVGAGI. The CDR3 bases are TGTGCCAGCACCAAACTGGGGGTAGGCGAGCAGTACTTC. Protein product: CASTKLGVGEQYF.

V usage is TRBV18 and J usage is TRBJ2-1; 10 bases are a match to TRBD1. With V trimmed by 3 bases and J by 4 bases, 15 bases remained unmatched. The CDR3 contains 19 residues. The V gene's germline CDR1 is KGHSH and CDR2 LQKENI. The DNA of the CDR3 is TGTGCCAGCTCACCTCGGGACAGGGGAAATAGCGGGCGATACAATGAGCAGTTCTTC. Amino acid sequence: CASSPRDRGNSGRYNEQFF.

The chain couples TRBV19 to TRBJ2-1; 7 bases fit TRBD2. The length of the CDR3 is 16 residues. With 10 bases clipped from V and 9 bases from J, the junction kept 21 bases outside the gene matches. Germline V CDR1 and CDR2: LNHDA, SQIVND (reference sequence). CDR3 loop: CATHSGWGEGRTEQFF. Here the CDR3 DNA reads TGTGCCACCCACTCCGGTTGGGGGGAGGGCCGCACTGAGCAGTTCTTC.

The chain is built from TRBV29-1 and TRBJ1-5; D is possibly TRBD1 (5 bases). This CDR3 is built from 19 residues. Germline V CDR1 and CDR2: SQVTM, ANQGSEA. The germline V and J ends were trimmed by 0 bases and 0 bases, with 21 bases remaining between them. CDR3: CSVEDPSGTAKNSNQPQHF. Written as DNA, the CDR3 is TGCAGCGTTGAAGACCCCTCCGGGACCGCGAAGAATAGCAATCAGCCCCAGCATTTT.

The gene calls are TRBV5-4 and TRBJ2-1; D not resolved. Trimming took 5 bases from V and 5 from J, leaving 8 bases between them. CDR1 is SGHNT and CDR2 is YYREEE in the germline V gene (reference sequence). The CDR3 has 12 amino acids. The CDR3 loop reads CASSFDNNEQFF. The CDR3 DNA reads TGTGCCAGCAGTTTCGACAACAATGAGCAGTTCTTC.

The chain couples TRBV9 to TRBJ2-5, with 7 bases aligning to TRBD1. Germline assignment: CDR1 SGDLS and CDR2 YYNGEE. CDR3 size: 16 residues. J lost 2 bases, V lost 3 bases, and 10 bases had no gene match. Here the CDR3 reads CASSGTGDIGQETQYF. The CDR3 bases are TGTGCCAGCAGCGGAACAGGGGATATTGGGCAAGAGACCCAGTACTTC.

About this clone itself: Other DNA sequences in this sample translate to the same CDR3. The chain recombines TRBV9 with TRBJ2-1; 8 nucleotides align to TRBD2. There are 14 residues in the CDR3. J was trimmed by 10 bases and V by 4 bases; bases with no gene match: 10. The germline V gene has CDR1 SGDLS and CDR2 YYNGEE. The CDR3, as DNA: TGTGCCAGCAGCTGGGGTAGCGGGACGGACGAGCAGTTCTTC. Translating gives CASSWGSGTDEQFF. Drawing the rest from reference TRBV9 and TRBJ2-1, the complete variable domain is DSGVTQTPKHLITATGQRVTLRCSPRSGDLSVYWYQQSLDQGLQFLIQYYNGEERAKGNILERFSAQQFPDLHSELNLSSLELGDSALYFCASSWGSGTDEQFFGPGTRLTVL.